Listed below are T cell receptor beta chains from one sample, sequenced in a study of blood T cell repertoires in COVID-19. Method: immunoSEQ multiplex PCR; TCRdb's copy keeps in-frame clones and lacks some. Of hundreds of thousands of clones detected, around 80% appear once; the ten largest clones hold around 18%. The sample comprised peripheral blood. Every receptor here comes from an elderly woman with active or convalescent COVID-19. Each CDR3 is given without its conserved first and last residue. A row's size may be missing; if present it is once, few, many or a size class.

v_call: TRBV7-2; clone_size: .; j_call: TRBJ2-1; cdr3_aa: ASTLNLRLGEDEQF
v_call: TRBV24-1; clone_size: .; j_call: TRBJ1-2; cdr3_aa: ATSDSIGYGTGHYGYT
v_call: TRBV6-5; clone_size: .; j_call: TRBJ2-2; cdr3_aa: ASSRFAGGTGELF
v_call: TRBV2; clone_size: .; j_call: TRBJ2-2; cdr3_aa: ASSAFPSGELF
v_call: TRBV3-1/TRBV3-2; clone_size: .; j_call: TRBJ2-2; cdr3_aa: ASSQATGTQVRELF
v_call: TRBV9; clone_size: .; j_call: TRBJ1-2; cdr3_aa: ASSPQGGTYGYT
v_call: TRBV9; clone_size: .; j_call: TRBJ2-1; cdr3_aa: ASSPRGGGVNSYNEQF
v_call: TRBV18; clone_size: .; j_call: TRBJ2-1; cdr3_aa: ASSRGTSGYNEQF
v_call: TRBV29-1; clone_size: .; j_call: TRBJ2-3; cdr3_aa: SVGAGVTDTQY
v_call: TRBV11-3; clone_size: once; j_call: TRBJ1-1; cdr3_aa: ASSLDGNTEAF
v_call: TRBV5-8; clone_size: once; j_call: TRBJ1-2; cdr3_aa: ASSLGQGGYGYT
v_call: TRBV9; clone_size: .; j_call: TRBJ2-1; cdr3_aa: ASSSFDEQF
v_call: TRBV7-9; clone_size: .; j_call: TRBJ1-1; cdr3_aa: ASSQIGGTEAF
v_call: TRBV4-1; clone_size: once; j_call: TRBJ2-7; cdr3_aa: ASSPKLAVEQY
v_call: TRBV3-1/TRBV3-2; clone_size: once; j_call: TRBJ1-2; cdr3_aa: ASSLGTGFGYT
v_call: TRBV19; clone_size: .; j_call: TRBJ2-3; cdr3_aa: ASSDSGRASTDTQY
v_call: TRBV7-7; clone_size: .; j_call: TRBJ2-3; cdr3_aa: ASSQGLAGGGDTQY
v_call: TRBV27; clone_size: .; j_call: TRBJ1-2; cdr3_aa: ASRPGQGARGYT
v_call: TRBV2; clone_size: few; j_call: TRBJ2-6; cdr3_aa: ASRGTSGANVLT